Listed below are T cell receptor beta chains from one sample, sequenced in a study of control samples from healthy donors and cancer patients. Some clones are missing from TCRdb's copy, which holds only in-frame ones; the method was immunoSEQ multiplex PCR. The repertoire holds about 130,000 clones, about 88% seen once, with roughly 2% in the top ten. The source material was blood. These receptors were obtained from a man aged 18 to 30 in good health. CDR3s include the opening cysteine and the closing phenylalanine or tryptophan. D genes are given only for firm matches. Expanded clones are given a class, and other clones once, few, many or no size at all.

TRBJ1-2 | TRBD1 | TRBV6-5 | NA | CASSYETGGIYGYTF | TGTGCCAGCAGTTATGAGACAGGGGGCATCTATGGCTACACCTTC
TRBJ2-7 | NA | TRBV12-3/TRBV12-4 | NA | CASSPWGVGEQYF | TGTGCCAGCAGCCCGTGGGGGGTAGGGGAGCAGTACTTC
TRBJ2-2 | TRBD1 | TRBV11-3 | NA | CASSLAGTGGTGELFF | TGTGCCAGCAGCTTAGCGGGGACAGGGGGCACCGGGGAGCTGTTTTTT
TRBJ2-3 | TRBD2 | TRBV19 | NA | CASTLKGLAGYTQYF | TGTGCCAGTACCCTAAAGGGACTAGCCGGGTATACGCAGTATTTT
TRBJ1-5 | TRBD1 | TRBV3-1/TRBV3-2 | NA | CASSQGQVENQPQHF | TGTGCCAGCAGCCAGGGACAGGTCGAAAATCAGCCCCAGCATTTT
TRBJ1-1 | TRBD1 | TRBV29-1 | NA | CSVDTGGTEAFF | TGCAGCGTCGACACAGGGGGCACTGAAGCTTTCTTT
TRBJ2-3 | TRBD1 | TRBV6-4 | few | CASSGTGGADTQYF | TGTGCCAGCAGTGGGACAGGGGGCGCAGATACGCAGTATTTT
TRBJ2-7 | NA | TRBV6-5 | NA | CASRSIIYEQYF | TGTGCCAGCAGATCGATTATCTACGAGCAGTACTTC
TRBJ1-4 | TRBD1 | TRBV3-1/TRBV3-2 | NA | CASSPTGAGGLFF | TGTGCCAGCAGCCCAACAGGGGCAGGGGGCTTGTTTTTT
TRBJ2-7 | NA | TRBV10-3 | NA | CAISAWGYEQYF | TGTGCCATCAGTGCTTGGGGGTACGAGCAGTACTTC
TRBJ1-5 | TRBD1 | TRBV5-1 | NA | CASGIGQGAPQHF | TGCGCCAGTGGAATCGGACAGGGAGCGCCCCAGCATTTT
TRBJ2-2 | NA | TRBV29-1 | once | CSATKSGLDGELFF | TGCAGCGCTACCAAATCCGGGCTTGACGGGGAGCTGTTTTTT
TRBJ2-7 | NA | TRBV9 | NA | CASSQGNSFYEQYF | TGTGCCAGCAGCCAGGGGAATAGCTTCTACGAGCAGTACTTC
TRBJ2-3 | TRBD2 | TRBV5-1 | NA | CASSASGYTDTQYF | TGCGCCAGCAGCGCTAGCGGCTACACAGATACGCAGTATTTT
TRBJ2-7 | NA | TRBV5-1 | NA | CASSLIGEQYF | TGCGCCAGCAGCTTGATCGGTGAGCAGTACTTC
TRBJ2-7 | TRBD1 | TRBV27 | once | CASSFGQGGVHEQYF | TGTGCCAGCAGTTTCGGACAGGGTGGTGTTCACGAGCAGTACTTC
TRBJ2-1 | NA | TRBV21-1 | NA | CASSKSRTGVYNEQFF | TGTGCCAGCAGCAAATCCAGGACAGGGGTTTACAATGAGCAGTTCTTC
TRBJ1-3 | NA | TRBV30 | NA | CAWMGGKGSGNTIYF | TGTGCCTGGATGGGGGGCAAGGGATCTGGAAACACCATATATTTT
TRBJ2-1 | TRBD2 | TRBV12-3/TRBV12-4 | few | CASTAGVDEQFF | TGTGCCAGCACAGCGGGAGTGGATGAGCAGTTCTTC
TRBJ2-7 | TRBD2 | TRBV9 | NA | CASSLSGSLYEQYF | TGTGCCAGCAGCCTCAGCGGGAGTCTCTACGAGCAGTACTTC
TRBJ1-4 | NA | TRBV19 | NA | CASRTAPTANEKLFF | TGTGCCAGTAGAACGGCGCCTACGGCTAATGAAAAACTGTTTTTT